Each of the 18 T cell receptor beta chains below was sequenced from the same sample in a study of blood T cell repertoires in COVID-19. Data came from immunoSEQ multiplex PCR; TCRdb stores just in-frame clones and leaves some out. The data hold roughly 180,000 clones, with approximately 85% observed a single time. The specimen was peripheral blood. The source is an older woman with COVID-19, enrolled during active disease.

The V gene is TRBV19, the J gene TRBJ2-1, with 10 bases aligning to TRBD2. This CDR3 spans 16 amino acids. Germline-derived CDR1 and CDR2 are LNHDA and SQIVND (reference sequence). V lost 7 bases, J lost 4 bases, and 10 bases stayed unmatched. CDR3 protein: CASTISGLAEYNEQFF. DNA of the CDR3: TGTGCCAGTACCATCTCCGGACTAGCGGAGTACAATGAGCAGTTCTTC.

The chain has TRBV6-5 and TRBJ1-2, with D unresolved. The CDR3 runs 14 residues. Trimming took off 7 bases at V and 6 bases at J, with 18 bases between the two ends. Germline V CDR1 and CDR2: MNHEY, SVGAGI. In nucleotides, the CDR3 is TGTGCCAGCATCCACGGAGGGCCCGGGGATGGCTACACCTTC. Protein: CASIHGGPGDGYTF.

The chain joins TRBV9 to TRBJ2-1, with 7 bases that match TRBD1. J gave up 6 bases and V 0 bases, and 9 bases lay outside the gene matches. The CDR3 length is 16 residues. Germline V gene sequence: CDR1 SGDLS, CDR2 YYNGEE. The CDR3 DNA reads TGTGCCAGCAGCGTAGATCCCAGGGGGAAGTCCAATGAGCAGTTCTTC. Translation: CASSVDPRGKSNEQFF.

J is TRBJ1-5 and V is TRBV19, with 9 bases identical to TRBD1. This CDR3 spans 17 amino acids. Per germline, CDR1 LNHDA and CDR2 SQIVND (reference sequence). The ends lost 0 bases at V and 1 base at J; junction bases unmatched: 4. The CDR3 sequence is CASSIERGQGSNQPQHF. CDR3 sequence (DNA): TGTGCCAGTAGTATAGAACGCGGACAGGGGAGCAATCAGCCCCAGCATTTT.

As DNA, the CDR3 is TGTGCCAGCAGCCCCCCCTCCGGGGGGGGAGAGACCCAGTACTTC. Amino acid sequence: CASSPPSGGGETQYF. The gene calls are TRBV7-2 and TRBJ2-5, with 8 bases matching TRBD2. Losses at the gene ends were 5 bases for V and 4 bases for J; bases not matched to a gene: 9. From germline, CDR1 is SGHTA and CDR2 FQGNSA. The CDR3 is 15 amino acids. Full variable domain (missing parts from reference TRBV7-2 and TRBJ2-5): GAGVSQSPSNKVTEKGKDVELRCDPISGHTALYWYRQSLGQGLEFLIYFQGNSAPDKSGLPSDRFSAERTGGSVSTLTIQRTQQEDSAVYLCASSPPSGGGETQYFGPGTRLLVL.

As concerns this clone: Germline and junction disagree at one end, which may indicate a read error. The chain uses TRBV3-1 (or the pseudogene TRBV3-2) and TRBJ1-1; D is ambiguous. Germline CDR1 and CDR2: LGHDT and YNNKEL (reference sequence). The CDR3 runs to 13 residues. CDR3 DNA sequence: TGTGCCAGCAGCCGACAATGGAACGCTGAAGCTTTCTTT. Translation: CASSRQWNAEAFF.

The chain carries TRBV5-4 and TRBJ2-1; D may be TRBD2 (6 bases). The V end lost 5 bases, the J end lost 4 bases, and 16 bases lay between the germline ends. The CDR3 runs 15 residues. The germline V gene has CDR1 SGHNT and CDR2 YYREEE (reference sequence). The CDR3 DNA follows: TGTGCCAGCAGGGAAGCGGGTAGTCCTTACAATGAGCAGTTCTTC. Amino acid sequence: CASREAGSPYNEQFF.

The chain employs TRBV18 and TRBJ2-5, with unresolved D. The germline V gene has CDR1 KGHSH and CDR2 LQKENI. The CDR3 has 13 amino acids. Trimming stripped 3 bases from V and 5 bases from J, with 10 bases between. The CDR3 protein is CASSPTPRETQYF. DNA of the CDR3: TGTGCCAGCTCACCTACCCCCCGGGAGACCCAGTACTTC.

The chain couples TRBV6-5 to TRBJ1-5; 7 nucleotides agree with TRBD1. CDR3 size: 15 residues. The J segment lost 3 bases and the V segment lost 0 bases, leaving 2 bases of the junction unmatched. Germline-derived CDR1 and CDR2 are MNHEY and SVGAGI. The CDR3 loop reads CASSYSRGPNQPQHF. The CDR3 coding sequence is TGTGCCAGCAGTTACTCGAGGGGGCCCAATCAGCCCCAGCATTTT.

The gene calls are TRBV10-1 and TRBJ2-1; D possibly corresponds to TRBD1 (5 bases). Germline V gene sequence: CDR1 WNHNN, CDR2 SYGVQD (reference sequence). The V and J ends lost 3 bases and 9 bases respectively, with 21 bases between them. This CDR3 has 16 amino acids. CDR3 bases: TGCGCCAGCAGTGAATTCGACAGAGGTGGGTCCGGTGAGCAGTTCTTC. The encoded protein is CASSEFDRGGSGEQFF.

The chain recombines TRBV19 with TRBJ2-7; 8 bases align to TRBD1. The CDR3 covers 14 residues. The J segment lost 5 bases and the V segment lost 5 bases, leaving 8 bases of the junction unmatched. Germline assignment: CDR1 LNHDA and CDR2 SQIVND (reference sequence). The CDR3 sequence: CASSPWTGFDEQYF. As DNA, the CDR3 is TGTGCCAGTAGTCCCTGGACAGGGTTCGACGAGCAGTACTTC.

The J gene is TRBJ2-3, the V gene TRBV11-2; D is possibly TRBD2 (7 bases). The CDR3 totals 13 residues. Trimming took 5 bases from V and 7 from J, leaving 13 bases between them. The germline V gene has CDR1 SGHAT and CDR2 FQNNGV. The CDR3 protein is CASSPRGGNTQYF. As DNA, the CDR3 is TGTGCCAGCAGCCCGAGGGGGGGAAATACGCAGTATTTT.

This chain uses TRBV29-1 with TRBJ2-7; 8 bases are shared with TRBD2. Unmatched junction bases numbered 8, after V lost 1 base and J lost 0 bases. This CDR3 is 16 amino acids long. The V gene's germline CDR1 is SQVTM and CDR2 ANQGSEA. This chain's CDR3 is CSVEARTSRSSYEQYF. CDR3 coding DNA: TGCAGCGTTGAAGCGAGGACTAGCAGAAGCTCCTACGAGCAGTACTTC.

The gene calls are TRBV10-1 and TRBJ2-2; 13 bases are shared with TRBD2. After removal of 5 bases from V and 4 bases from J, the junction contained 10 bases not matched to a gene. Per germline, CDR1 WNHNN and CDR2 SYGVQD (reference sequence). The CDR3 spans 18 residues. The CDR3 bases are TGCGCCAGCAGTTACAAGGGACTAGCGGGAAAGGGCACCGGGGAGCTGTTTTTT. It encodes CASSYKGLAGKGTGELFF.

This chain's CDR3 is CAIWDGGTEAFF. The DNA of the CDR3 is TGTGCCATTTGGGACGGGGGGACTGAAGCTTTCTTT. The genes are TRBV10-3 and TRBJ1-1; D perhaps matches TRBD1 (5 bases). V lost 9 bases and J lost 5, with 13 bases in between. This CDR3 contains 12 residues. The germline CDR1 and CDR2 sequences are ENHRY and SYGVKD.

V and J are TRBV5-1 and TRBJ2-7; 7 nucleotides match TRBD1. J lost 2 bases, V lost 0 bases, and 2 bases had no gene match. The CDR3 contains 14 residues. CDR1 and CDR2 from the germline V gene are SGHRS and YFSETQ. CDR3 sequence reads: CASSLGGGPYEQYF. The CDR3 DNA is TGCGCCAGCAGCTTGGGAGGGGGCCCCTACGAGCAGTACTTC.

This clone was picked up one time. The V gene is TRBV28, the J gene TRBJ2-1, with 10 bases that match TRBD2. CDR1 and CDR2 (germline): MDHEN, SYDVKM. This CDR3 comprises 14 residues. Unmatched junction bases numbered 8, after V lost 5 bases and J lost 10 bases. The CDR3 spells CASSLLAGGREQFF. The CDR3 nucleotides are TGTGCCAGCAGTCTCTTAGCGGGGGGCAGGGAGCAGTTCTTC.

The CDR3 spells CATRTSGDNEQFF. CDR3 nucleotides: TGTGCCACAAGGACTAGCGGCGACAATGAGCAGTTCTTC. The rearrangement uses TRBV19 and TRBJ2-1; 10 bases align to TRBD2. Germline CDR1 is LNHDA and CDR2 is SQIVND (reference sequence). After removal of 10 bases from V and 5 bases from J, the junction contained 5 bases not matched to a gene. The CDR3 spans 13 residues.